This is a list of T cell receptor beta chains from one sample in a study of human T cells and chemical hapten exposure. From the RACE reads, TCRdb called clonotypes with MiXCR, one entry per CDR3 protein. In the table there are tens of thousands of distinct CDR3 sequences, 9.5% to 12% of which are singletons. This specimen consisted of whole blood, obtained in connection with sensitization to the hapten diphenylcyclopropenone (DPC). The receptors shown here come from a woman aged 50 to 60 with alopecia areata. Some clones in this sample may be carry-over from other donors' samples. CDR3s include the opening cysteine and the closing phenylalanine or tryptophan. D genes are given only for firm matches. Clone size is shown for a subset of rows, as once, few, many or a class of expanded clone.

many	TRBV3-1	NA	TRBJ2-7	TGTGCCAGCAGCCAAAAGGGGTGGAGTGACGAGCAGTACTTC	CASSQKGWSDEQYF
NA	TRBV7-6	TRBD1	TRBJ2-5	TGTGCCAGCAGTCGCGCCACCCGGACAGGCCGTCAAGAGACCCAGTACTTC	CASSRATRTGRQETQYF
many	TRBV3-1	NA	TRBJ1-1	TGTGCCAGCAGCCGAAACACTGAAGCTTTCTTT	CASSRNTEAFF
few	TRBV15	TRBD2	TRBJ2-6	TGTGCCACCAGGGAGACCCCGGGACTAGCGGGTTCGTCTGGGGCCAACGTCCTGACTTTC	CATRETPGLAGSSGANVLTF
once	TRBV27	NA	TRBJ2-3	TGTGCCAGCAGCGAATATGGGGCCGATACGCAGTATTTT	CASSEYGADTQYF
many	TRBV7-9	NA	TRBJ1-2	TGTGCCAGCAGCGAACAGGGTCACACTAACTATGGCTACACCTTC	CASSEQGHTNYGYTF
few	TRBV7-9	NA	TRBJ2-5	TGTGCCAGCAGCTTAAATGGAGAGACCCAGTACTTC	CASSLNGETQYF
many	TRBV9	NA	TRBJ2-3	TGTGCCAGCAGCGGAACGGATCGCACAGATACGCAGTATTTT	CASSGTDRTDTQYF
NA	TRBV7-7	NA	TRBJ2-3	TGTGCTAGCAGCAATGGGGATACGCAGTATTTT	CASSNGDTQYF
NA	TRBV6-2/TRBV6-3	NA	TRBJ1-5	TGTGCCAGCTCCGCCCGCACTCAGCCCCAGCATTTT	CASSARTQPQHF
NA	TRBV29-1	TRBD1	TRBJ2-3	TGCAGCGCAGGGGGAGCCCCAGATACGCAGTATTTT	CSAGGAPDTQYF
few	TRBV6-1	TRBD1	TRBJ1-1	TGTGCCAGCAGTGGTTTCCGGGACAGGGGCGTGACTGAGAACACTGAAGCTTTCTTT	CASSGFRDRGVTENTEAFF
many	TRBV7-6	NA	TRBJ2-2	TGTGCCAGCAGCTTAGCTGGCTTCAACACCGGGGAGCTGTTTTTT	CASSLAGFNTGELFF
many	TRBV7-2	TRBD2	TRBJ2-3	TGTGCCAGCAGCTTTTCGGCTAGCGGCGATACGCAGTATTTT	CASSFSASGDTQYF
NA	TRBV9	TRBD1	TRBJ2-1	TGTGCCAGCAACAGACAGGGATCCTACAATGAGCAGTTCTTC	CASNRQGSYNEQFF
many	TRBV4-2	NA	TRBJ2-7	TGTGCCAGCAGCCAAGATCAAGTGGCAGGGCCCTACGAGCAGTACTTC	CASSQDQVAGPYEQYF
few	TRBV18	NA	TRBJ1-2	TGTGCCAGCTCGGAAAACCGAAAACCGTCAGGGCCAAATGGCTACACCTTC	CASSENRKPSGPNGYTF
few	TRBV20-1	NA	TRBJ2-3	TGCAGTGCCACCTATAGCACAGATACGCAGTATTTT	CSATYSTDTQYF
many	TRBV28	TRBD2	TRBJ2-3	TGTGCCAGCAGTTTGGCGGGAGGTGCTTCCCATACGCAGTATTTT	CASSLAGGASHTQYF
NA	TRBV28	NA	TRBJ2-7	TGTGCCAGCCCCCCCAGGGGAACAACTTCCTACGAGCAGTACTTC	CASPPRGTTSYEQYF
many	TRBV20-1	NA	TRBJ1-1	TGCAGTGCTCCAAACCGGGGACTGAACACTGAAGCTTTCTTT	CSAPNRGLNTEAFF
NA	TRBV6-5	TRBD2	TRBJ2-1	TGTGCCAGCAGCGTACTAGCGGGGGTGCAGTTCTTC	CASSVLAGVQFF
many	TRBV27	TRBD2	TRBJ2-1	TGTGCCAGCAGCACGAGCCCCTCTAGCGGGTCCTACAATGAGCAGTTCTTC	CASSTSPSSGSYNEQFF
many	TRBV12-3/TRBV12-4	NA	TRBJ2-2	TGTGCCAGCAGCCCTAAGGTAGTAGCACAGAACACCGGGGAGCTGTTTTTT	CASSPKVVAQNTGELFF
many	TRBV5-5	NA	TRBJ2-7	TGTGCCAGCAGCTTGGTACTGGGCCGCGAGCAGTACTTC	CASSLVLGREQYF
once	TRBV25-1	NA	TRBJ1-1	TGTGCCAGCAGTGATCCCCTGAACACTGAAGCTTTCTTT	CASSDPLNTEAFF
few	TRBV6-5	TRBD2	TRBJ2-1	TGTGCCAGCAGTATCTCGCGGGAGGACCCCCCTGAGCAGTTCTTC	CASSISREDPPEQFF
many	TRBV7-9	NA	TRBJ1-1	TGTGCCAGCAGCTTAACTGGGGGACACACTGAAGCTTTCTTT	CASSLTGGHTEAFF
NA	TRBV12-3/TRBV12-4	TRBD2	TRBJ2-3	TGTGCCAGCAGTTCCAGCGGGGGAAGGTCAGATACGCAGTATTTT	CASSSSGGRSDTQYF
few	TRBV5-1	NA	TRBJ1-6	TGCGCCAGCAGCCAACAAGGAGGACAGCTAAATTCACCCCTCCACTTT	CASSQQGGQLNSPLHF
NA	TRBV29-1	NA	TRBJ1-5	TGCAGCGTGACCCGCGACACGAATCAGCCCCAGCATTTT	CSVTRDTNQPQHF
NA	TRBV7-6	NA	TRBJ2-3	TGTGCCAGCAGCTTTAACCTTGGAGATACGCAGTATTTT	CASSFNLGDTQYF
NA	TRBV6-2/TRBV6-3	TRBD2	TRBJ2-5	TGTGCCAGCGCGCGACTAGCCCGTGAGACCCAGTACTTC	CASARLARETQYF
NA	TRBV29-1	NA	TRBJ2-1	TGCAGCGTTGCTATGGGCTCCTACAATGAGCAGTTCTTC	CSVAMGSYNEQFF
many	TRBV30	TRBD1	TRBJ1-5	TGTGCCTGGAGTAGGGGACAGTTCAATCAGCCCCAGCATTTT	CAWSRGQFNQPQHF
NA	TRBV5-4	NA	TRBJ2-5	TGTGCCAGCAGCTTGGGGGGCGGAGAGACCCAGTACTTC	CASSLGGGETQYF
few	TRBV29-1	NA	TRBJ2-6	TGCAGCGCTCTCGTGGGATCCGGGGCCAACGTCCTGACTTTC	CSALVGSGANVLTF
few	TRBV15	NA	TRBJ1-1	TGTGCCACCAGCAGAGCCGACGGCACTGAAGCTTTCTTT	CATSRADGTEAFF
many	TRBV20-1	TRBD1	TRBJ1-3	TGCAGTGCTAGGGACCGGACAGGTGGAAACACCATATATTTT	CSARDRTGGNTIYF
many	TRBV6-2/TRBV6-3	NA	TRBJ2-7	TGTGCCAGCAGTCCCAGGACCTTCGCCTACGAGCAGTACTTC	CASSPRTFAYEQYF
many	TRBV11-2	NA	TRBJ1-2	TGTGCCAGCAGCTTAGTTCCACGAGCCTATGGCTACACCTTC	CASSLVPRAYGYTF
many	TRBV4-2	NA	TRBJ2-1	TGTGCCAGCAGCCTCCTCCCTTCCGGGAGCTCCTACAATGAGCAGTTCTTC	CASSLLPSGSSYNEQFF
NA	TRBV28	TRBD2	TRBJ2-5	TGTGCCAGCAGTTCTAGCGGGAGAGGGAAAGAGACCCAGTACTTC	CASSSSGRGKETQYF
many	TRBV30	NA	TRBJ2-7	TGTGCCTGGAGTGTAGGACCGATTGATAGCCCGCGGTACTTC	CAWSVGPIDSPRYF
few	TRBV24-1	TRBD1	TRBJ2-2	TGTGCCACCAGTGATCCAATGACAGGGGGTGACACCGGGGAGCTGTTTTTT	CATSDPMTGGDTGELFF
few	TRBV18	NA	TRBJ2-6	TGTGCCAGCTCACTCCGACGCGCAGACTCTGGGGCCAACGTCCTGACTTTC	CASSLRRADSGANVLTF
many	TRBV28	NA	TRBJ2-3	TGTGCCAGCAGCCTCCTTCGGGAGAGGGCAGATACGCAGTATTTT	CASSLLRERADTQYF
few	TRBV12-3/TRBV12-4	TRBD1	TRBJ2-5	TGTGCCAGCAGTTCAGACAGGGCTCAAGAGACCCAGTACTTC	CASSSDRAQETQYF